The 23 T cell receptor beta chains in this list originate from one sample, sequenced in a study of OX40 agonist ivuxolimab in advanced cancers. Repertoires were generated with immunoSEQ multiplex PCR, while TCRdb's copy carries only in-frame clones and drops some. This table holds around 35,000 clones, 86% found once. The specimen was CD4+ or CD8+ T cells sorted from blood, collected in a trial of the OX40 agonist ivuxolimab. The receptors come from an adult with an advanced solid tumor such as melanoma, head and neck, liver or kidney cancer.

To note about this clone: Relative to the germline gene, one junction end is altered; a read error may explain this. The sample holds other DNA sequences that translate to the same CDR3. The rearrangement links TRBV27 to TRBJ2-7; D gene unclear. The CDR3 has 12 residues. In germline, CDR1 is MNHEY, CDR2 SMNVEV (reference sequence). Written as DNA, the CDR3 is TGCGCCAGCAGTTTTAAGGGCTACGAGCAGTACTTC. Residues: CASSFKGYEQYF.

The chain recombines TRBV19 with TRBJ1-3; the match to TRBD1 covers 8 bases. This CDR3 spans 15 amino acids. The J segment lost 0 bases and the V segment lost 6 bases, leaving 4 bases of the junction unmatched. Germline V gene lookup returns CDR1 LNHDA and CDR2 SQIVND (reference sequence). Here the CDR3 reads CASSGQGNSGNTIYF. CDR3 bases: TGTGCCAGTAGCGGACAGGGAAACTCTGGAAACACCATATATTTT.

By share, this clone ranks as medium-sized. V and J are TRBV4-1 and TRBJ1-5; tentative D call: TRBD1 (6 bases). Germline assignment: CDR1 MGHRA and CDR2 YSYEKL. V lost 2 bases, J lost 7 bases, and 15 bases lay in between. The CDR3 runs to 15 residues. In nucleotides, the CDR3 is TGCGCCAGCAGCCAAACAGAACAGGGAAACCAGCCCCAGCATTTT. Translation gives CASSQTEQGNQPQHF.

The V call is TRBV5-4, the J call TRBJ2-7; tentative D call: TRBD1 (6 bases). The CDR3 consists of 12 residues. The germline V gene has CDR1 SGHNT and CDR2 YYREEE (reference sequence). Here the CDR3 reads CASRSQDSDLVV. In nucleotides, the CDR3 is TGTGCCAGCAGGTCGCAGGACAGCGATTTAGTAGTC.

This chain links TRBV5-4 with TRBJ2-1; the D is unclear. Germline values: CDR1 SGHNT, CDR2 YYREEE (reference sequence). Trimming stripped 4 bases from V and 7 bases from J, with 12 bases between. This CDR3 is 13 amino acids long. CDR3 region: CASSPPGLNEQFF. The CDR3 DNA follows: TGTGCCAGCAGCCCCCCGGGTCTGAATGAGCAGTTCTTC.

The J gene is TRBJ2-3, the V gene TRBV2; 11 nucleotides match TRBD2. The J segment lost 1 base and the V segment lost 4 bases, leaving 1 base of the junction unmatched. Germline loops: CDR1 SNHLY, CDR2 FYNNEI. This CDR3 comprises 15 residues. CDR3 in amino acids: CASSALAGGTDTQYF. The CDR3 region has the DNA TGTGCCAGCAGTGCACTAGCGGGGGGCACAGATACGCAGTATTTT.

The chain uses TRBV7-3 and TRBJ2-1, with TRBD1 as a possible D gene (5 bases). With 5 bases removed from V and 2 bases from J, the gap between germline ends came to 13 bases. CDR3 length: 15 amino acids. The germline V gene encodes CDR1 SGHTA and CDR2 FQGTGA. For the CDR3, the DNA is TGTGCCAGCAGCATTTTAGGGGCCACCTACAATGAGCAGTTCTTC. This codes for CASSILGATYNEQFF.

This chain connects TRBV19 to TRBJ2-6; the match to TRBD2 covers 7 bases. Germline V lookup: CDR1 LNHDA, CDR2 SQIVND (reference sequence). This CDR3 region has 16 residues. Losses at the gene ends were 1 base for V and 0 bases for J; bases not matched to a gene: 0. The CDR3 region has the DNA TGTGCCAGTAGTATAGCGGGGGGCTCTGGGGCCAACGTCCTGACTTTC. Its translation: CASSIAGGSGANVLTF.

V and J are TRBV7-2 and TRBJ2-5; D possibly corresponds to TRBD1 (6 bases). Germline V gene lookup returns CDR1 SGHTA and CDR2 FQGNSA. This CDR3 is built from 14 residues. Trimming stripped 1 base from V and 5 bases from J, with 11 bases between. The CDR3 reads CASSLDRVQETQYF. CDR3 nucleotides: TGTGCCAGCAGCTTAGACAGGGTACAGGAGACCCAGTACTTC.

The V call is TRBV7-2, the J call TRBJ2-3; 10 nucleotides agree with TRBD2. J was trimmed by 5 bases and V by 1 base; bases with no gene match: 6. Germline lookup yields CDR1 SGHTA and CDR2 FQGNSA. The CDR3 consists of 16 residues. The CDR3: CASSLGGRTSGDTQYF. CDR3 bases: TGTGCCAGCAGCTTAGGGGGCCGGACTAGCGGAGATACGCAGTATTTT.

V gene TRBV5-6 combines with J gene TRBJ1-3; D gene unclear. The CDR3 covers 15 residues. V gave up 3 bases and J gave up 4 bases, with 14 bases separating them. Germline V gene sequence: CDR1 SGHDT, CDR2 YYEEEE. CDR3 bases: TGTGCCAGCAGCTCCCTAACGGCGGGAGGAAACACCATATATTTT. Residues: CASSSLTAGGNTIYF.

V gene TRBV5-1 combines with J gene TRBJ2-5, with D maybe TRBD2 (5 bases). The CDR3 is made up of 15 amino acids. V was pared by 4 bases and J by 4 bases, with 17 bases between. CDR1 is SGHRS, CDR2 YFSETQ, per germline. The CDR3 is CASSPGPWERETQYF. The CDR3 DNA sequence: TGCGCCAGCAGCCCGGGTCCCTGGGAGCGAGAGACCCAGTACTTC.

This clone appeared a single time. V is TRBV5-1 and J is TRBJ1-1; D is undetermined. The V gene lost 7 bases and the J gene lost 4 bases, with 14 bases spanning the gap. The germline V gene encodes CDR1 SGHRS and CDR2 YFSETQ. This CDR3 comprises 13 residues. CDR3 coding DNA: TGCGCCAGCCAGCGGGGAGTTGGCACTGAAGCTTTCTTT. This sequence encodes CASQRGVGTEAFF.

V gene TRBV29-1 combines with J gene TRBJ2-3; D unclear. Trimming left V 1 base short and J 2 bases short, with 7 bases between. Germline-derived CDR1 and CDR2 are SQVTM and ANQGSEA. The CDR3 is 13 residues long. CDR3 loop: CSVEVTDTDTQYF. The CDR3 nucleotides read TGCAGCGTTGAAGTAACAGACACAGATACGCAGTATTTT.

The count of this clone is one. This chain joins TRBV6-5 and TRBJ2-7, with unresolved D. Germline CDR1 MNHEY, CDR2 SVGAGI. The V end was cut by 7 bases, the J end by 2 bases, with 12 bases between. The CDR3 runs to 13 residues. CDR3 DNA: TGTGCCAGCATGCAACGCGGACCCTACGAGCAGTACTTC. It is translated as CASMQRGPYEQYF.

This chain connects TRBV29-1 to TRBJ2-5; possible D gene TRBD2, 6 bases. There are 13 residues in the CDR3. In germline, CDR1 is SQVTM, CDR2 ANQGSEA. Trimming pared 6 bases from V and 2 bases from J, leaving 13 bases between. CDR3: CSVRDFTQETQYF. The CDR3 DNA follows: TGCAGCGTCCGGGACTTTACACAAGAGACCCAGTACTTC.

This chain connects TRBV9 to TRBJ2-1; 10 bases agree with TRBD1. This CDR3 has 15 residues. In germline, CDR1 is SGDLS, CDR2 YYNGEE. The trim removed 0 bases at V and 8 bases at J, leaving 5 bases unmatched. The CDR3 region has the DNA TGTGCCAGCAGCGTAGCCCCGACAGGGGGCGATGAGCAGTTCTTC. Its translation is CASSVAPTGGDEQFF.

On this clone: At the DNA level, this CDR3 is encoded by other sequences in the same sample as well. The chain employs TRBV9 and TRBJ1-3; no clear D. The CDR3 has 14 amino acids. The V end was cut by 0 bases, the J end by 0 bases, with 4 bases between. In germline, CDR1 is SGDLS, CDR2 YYNGEE. Here the CDR3 DNA reads TGTGCCAGCAGCGTAGACAGCTCTGGAAACACCATATATTTT. It specifies CASSVDSSGNTIYF. Using reference TRBV9 and TRBJ1-3 for the parts outside the CDR3, the full variable domain is DSGVTQTPKHLITATGQRVTLRCSPRSGDLSVYWYQQSLDQGLQFLIQYYNGEERAKGNILERFSAQQFPDLHSELNLSSLELGDSALYFCASSVDSSGNTIYFGEGSWLTVV.

This sequence joins TRBV6-1 and TRBJ1-6; D possibly corresponds to TRBD1 (5 bases). Trimming took off 4 bases at V and 7 bases at J, with 11 bases between the two ends. Germline-derived CDR1 and CDR2 are MNHNS and SASEGT. The CDR3 spans 14 residues. The CDR3 is CASSGRQPNSPLHF. The CDR3 DNA reads TGTGCCAGCAGTGGGCGACAGCCGAATTCACCCCTCCACTTT.

The chain joins TRBV10-3 to TRBJ2-1, with TRBD2 matching over 7 bases. With 0 bases clipped from V and 5 bases from J, the junction kept 7 bases outside the gene matches. The germline V gene encodes CDR1 ENHRY and CDR2 SYGVKD. The CDR3 loop spans 16 amino acids. The CDR3 protein is CAISESPSGLNNEQFF. CDR3 nucleotide sequence: TGTGCCATCAGTGAGTCGCCTAGCGGCCTCAACAATGAGCAGTTCTTC.

This chain connects TRBV29-1 to TRBJ2-3, with D maybe TRBD2 (6 bases). V lost 4 bases and J 4 bases, leaving 15 bases between the germline ends. CDR1 and CDR2 from the germline V gene are SQVTM and ANQGSEA. The CDR3 has 14 amino acids. Written as DNA, the CDR3 is TGCAGCGTTGTAGAGGGTCGGGGGTCAGATACGCAGTATTTT. Translated: CSVVEGRGSDTQYF.

This sequence joins TRBV18 and TRBJ2-5; no clear D gene. V was trimmed by 1 base and J by 2 bases, leaving 5 bases between them. CDR3 size: 13 residues. Germline loops: CDR1 KGHSH, CDR2 LQKENI. The CDR3 protein is CASSPRIQETQYF. CDR3 in DNA: TGTGCCAGCTCACCACGCATACAAGAGACCCAGTACTTC.

The CDR3 region has the DNA TGTGCCAGCAGCTTCGTAGGGACGGTAACTAGCAATCAGCCCCAGCATTTT. Amino acids: CASSFVGTVTSNQPQHF. The chain has TRBV7-8 and TRBJ1-5, with a tentative D call TRBD1 (5 bases). In germline, CDR1 is SGHVS, CDR2 FQNEAQ. V was clipped by 3 bases and J by 0 bases, with 15 bases between them. The CDR3 length is 17 residues.